A selection of T cell receptor beta chains follows, all from one sample in a study of shared clonotypes between healthy human individuals. Some clones are missing from TCRdb's copy, which holds only in-frame ones; the method was immunoSEQ multiplex PCR. This table has around 2,000,000 clones, 95% appearing once. Sequenced input: naive CD4+ T cells sorted from blood. Receptors originate from a man aged 18 to 30 in good health. The CDR3 runs from the conserved cysteine through the conserved F or W. Fields, in order: CDR3 DNA, CDR3 protein, V gene, D gene, J gene, clone size. A D gene is named only where the DNA matches it firmly. Not all rows give a size; the values are once, few, many and, for expanded clones, a class.

CDR3nt: TGTGCCAGTAGTCTGAGAGGACTAGCGGGAGGGAACTCCTACAATGAGCAGTTCTTC
CDR3aa: CASSLRGLAGGNSYNEQFF
v_gene: TRBV19
d_gene: TRBD2
j_gene: TRBJ2-1
abundance: -

CDR3nt: TGTGCCAGCTCACTGGGGGGCTCCTACGAGCAGTACTTC
CDR3aa: CASSLGGSYEQYF
v_gene: TRBV18
d_gene: -
j_gene: TRBJ2-7
abundance: -

CDR3nt: TGTGCCAGCAGCTTAGTGGCTAGCGGAGCCTACGAGCAGTACTTC
CDR3aa: CASSLVASGAYEQYF
v_gene: TRBV7-2
d_gene: TRBD2
j_gene: TRBJ2-7
abundance: -

CDR3nt: TGTGCCAGCAGTGAAAGGGGGACAGGGAGCGGGCAGCCCCAGCATTTT
CDR3aa: CASSERGTGSGQPQHF
v_gene: TRBV2
d_gene: TRBD1
j_gene: TRBJ1-5
abundance: once

CDR3nt: TGTGCCAGCAGCTCCCTTAGCGGGGGGGTTTACAATGAGCAGTTCTTC
CDR3aa: CASSSLSGGVYNEQFF
v_gene: TRBV7-9
d_gene: TRBD2
j_gene: TRBJ2-1
abundance: -

CDR3nt: TGTGCCAGCAGCTTAGACGTGGAAACTGAAGCTTTCTTT
CDR3aa: CASSLDVETEAFF
v_gene: TRBV7-8
d_gene: -
j_gene: TRBJ1-1
abundance: -

CDR3nt: TGTGCCAGCAGGACAGGGGGCGCCGTTTCTGGGGCCAACGTCCTGACTTTC
CDR3aa: CASRTGGAVSGANVLTF
v_gene: TRBV2
d_gene: TRBD1
j_gene: TRBJ2-6
abundance: -

CDR3nt: TGTGCCAGCCAACTAACGCTGGTGAACACTGAAGCTTTCTTT
CDR3aa: CASQLTLVNTEAFF
v_gene: TRBV27
d_gene: -
j_gene: TRBJ1-1
abundance: -

CDR3nt: TGTGCCAGCTCACCACGGGAGGGAGGTCAGCCCCAGCATTTT
CDR3aa: CASSPREGGQPQHF
v_gene: TRBV18
d_gene: -
j_gene: TRBJ1-5
abundance: -

CDR3nt: TGTGCCACCGGACAGGGGTCCCCTGGGGCCAACGTCCTGACTTTC
CDR3aa: CATGQGSPGANVLTF
v_gene: TRBV27
d_gene: TRBD1
j_gene: TRBJ2-6
abundance: -

CDR3nt: TGTGCCAGCAGTTTATTCGGGGGCGCGTTTTCAGATACGCAGTATTTT
CDR3aa: CASSLFGGAFSDTQYF
v_gene: TRBV27
d_gene: -
j_gene: TRBJ2-3
abundance: -

CDR3nt: TGCGCCAGCAGCCAAGATCCAGGGAAGAACACTGAAGCTTTCTTT
CDR3aa: CASSQDPGKNTEAFF
v_gene: TRBV4-3
d_gene: -
j_gene: TRBJ1-1
abundance: -

CDR3nt: TGTGCCTGGAGTGTACGGGCAGGGGTGCACTATGGCTACACCTTC
CDR3aa: CAWSVRAGVHYGYTF
v_gene: TRBV30
d_gene: -
j_gene: TRBJ1-2
abundance: few

CDR3nt: TGCGCCAGCAGCTCCGGGACAGGGTTTAACGAGCAGTACTTC
CDR3aa: CASSSGTGFNEQYF
v_gene: TRBV5-1
d_gene: TRBD1
j_gene: TRBJ2-7
abundance: once

CDR3nt: TGTGCCAGTAGTATTGGGGCGAGTCGGGATACGCAGTATTTT
CDR3aa: CASSIGASRDTQYF
v_gene: TRBV19
d_gene: -
j_gene: TRBJ2-3
abundance: -

CDR3nt: TGTGCCAGCAGCTCTGACGGAGAGACCCAGTACTTC
CDR3aa: CASSSDGETQYF
v_gene: TRBV5-4
d_gene: -
j_gene: TRBJ2-5
abundance: -

CDR3nt: TGTGCCAGCAGATCGACAGGGCTCGGGGAAAAACTGTTTTTT
CDR3aa: CASRSTGLGEKLFF
v_gene: TRBV6-6
d_gene: TRBD1
j_gene: TRBJ1-4
abundance: once

CDR3nt: TGTGCCAGCTCACCAGCGGAGGGAATTAGCAATCAGCCCCAGCATTTT
CDR3aa: CASSPAEGISNQPQHF
v_gene: TRBV18
d_gene: -
j_gene: TRBJ1-5
abundance: -

CDR3nt: TGCGCCAGCAGTTTGGGGGGACTAGCAGCCTTCAATGAGCAGTTCTTC
CDR3aa: CASSLGGLAAFNEQFF
v_gene: TRBV5-1
d_gene: TRBD2
j_gene: TRBJ2-1
abundance: -

CDR3nt: TGTGCCAGCTCACCACCGGTAAGGGAAATAGGGAGCACTGAAGCTTTCTTT
CDR3aa: CASSPPVREIGSTEAFF
v_gene: TRBV18
d_gene: -
j_gene: TRBJ1-1
abundance: -

CDR3nt: TGCGCCAGCAGCCCAGGACAGACTGCTTCACCCCTCCACTTT
CDR3aa: CASSPGQTASPLHF
v_gene: TRBV5-1
d_gene: -
j_gene: TRBJ1-6
abundance: -

CDR3nt: TGTGCCAGTAGCCGACAGGGACCTGCCTATAACCTCCCCTACGAGCAGTACTTC
CDR3aa: CASSRQGPAYNLPYEQYF
v_gene: TRBV19
d_gene: TRBD1
j_gene: TRBJ2-7
abundance: -

CDR3nt: TGTGCTCTCGGGACAGGGGTTAGGAATGAGCAGTTCTTC
CDR3aa: CALGTGVRNEQFF
v_gene: TRBV7-7
d_gene: TRBD1
j_gene: TRBJ2-1
abundance: -

CDR3nt: TGTGCCACCCTACAGGGGGCAAGGAATTCACCCCTCCACTTT
CDR3aa: CATLQGARNSPLHF
v_gene: TRBV6-6
d_gene: TRBD1
j_gene: TRBJ1-6
abundance: -

CDR3nt: TGCGCCAGCAGCTCCCAGGGGCACCCCTACGAGCAGTACTTC
CDR3aa: CASSSQGHPYEQYF
v_gene: TRBV5-1
d_gene: -
j_gene: TRBJ2-7
abundance: -

CDR3nt: TGCGCCAGCAGCCCCGGACAGACTTCGAACACTGAAGCTTTCTTT
CDR3aa: CASSPGQTSNTEAFF
v_gene: TRBV5-1
d_gene: -
j_gene: TRBJ1-1
abundance: once

CDR3nt: TGTGCCTGGACGCCGATGGCCCATAATGAGCAGTTCTTC
CDR3aa: CAWTPMAHNEQFF
v_gene: TRBV30
d_gene: -
j_gene: TRBJ2-1
abundance: -

CDR3nt: TGTGCCAGCAGCCCCGAAGCGGGAGGGCCCCACAATGAGCAGTTCTTC
CDR3aa: CASSPEAGGPHNEQFF
v_gene: TRBV11-2
d_gene: TRBD2
j_gene: TRBJ2-1
abundance: -

CDR3nt: TGTGCCAGCAGCACCCGGGACGGGGTAACTGAAGCTTTCTTT
CDR3aa: CASSTRDGVTEAFF
v_gene: TRBV7-2
d_gene: -
j_gene: TRBJ1-1
abundance: -

CDR3nt: TGCAGCGCTGCGTGGGGGCCCGAAACGAGCAATGAGCAGTTCTTC
CDR3aa: CSAAWGPETSNEQFF
v_gene: TRBV29-1
d_gene: -
j_gene: TRBJ2-1
abundance: -

CDR3nt: TGTGCCAGCAGTGGGTGGGGACAGGGGGAAGGAGAGACCCAGTACTTC
CDR3aa: CASSGWGQGEGETQYF
v_gene: TRBV6-1
d_gene: TRBD1
j_gene: TRBJ2-5
abundance: -

CDR3nt: TGTGCCAGCAGCCCCGGGACTATTGACATTCAGTACTTC
CDR3aa: CASSPGTIDIQYF
v_gene: TRBV5-4
d_gene: TRBD2
j_gene: TRBJ2-4
abundance: -

CDR3nt: TGTGCCAGCCGCGGCGGGACCGCGGGAGGAGGCTACACCTTC
CDR3aa: CASRGGTAGGGYTF
v_gene: TRBV5-4
d_gene: -
j_gene: TRBJ1-2
abundance: once